This entry concerns a single T cell receptor (beta chain). The antigen is undetermined. This record comes from a study of monozygotic twins with inflammatory bowel disease. Study-level points and caveats: A reduction in TCRbeta diversity (inverse Simpson) was seen in IBD patients relative to healthy co-twins. Telling apart the different T cell subtypes was not possible.

One entry per CDR3 protein, without DNA, is what TCRdb gives after re-calling the 5' RACE reads. The specimen's table records 400,000 to 500,000 distinct CDR3 sequences. This TCR was sampled from a human donor with ulcerative colitis or Crohn's disease, or a healthy co-twin of an affected twin (not recorded which). The sample was blood.

This CDR3 is CASSWSSGSSYNEQFF. The genes are TRBV11-2 and TRBJ2-1; no DNA is available, so the TRBD2 call from TCRdb remains unchecked. The CDR3 sequence is 16 residues long. Germline-derived CDR1 and CDR2 are SGHAT and FQNNGV.